This T cell receptor beta chain was sequenced in a study of blood T cell repertoires in COVID-19. This clone appeared once. Sequencing was performed with immunoSEQ multiplex PCR; in TCRdb, only in-frame clones are kept and a portion is missing. The table shows about 390,000 clones, with around nine tenths occurring only once. V lost 3 bases to trimming and J lost 2 bases, with 13 bases between them. The CDR3 is 16 amino acids. CDR1 is LGHNT and CDR2 is FRNRAP in the germline V gene. The sequenced sample was PBMCs or T cells enriched from blood (not recorded which). The sequence was obtained from a woman between 45 and 65 years old who had recovered from COVID-19. The V gene is TRBV12-5, the J gene TRBJ2-2; D not certain. CDR3 amino acids: CASGLLGLGNTGELFF. CDR3 nucleotides: TGTGCTAGTGGTTTATTGGGCCTGGGTAACACCGGGGAGCTGTTTTTT.